This T cell receptor (beta chain) comes out of a study of cytotoxic CD8 clonotypes in ibrutinib-treated CLL. Study background: The cohort had about a dozen relapsed/refractory and fewer than 16 treatment-naive patients, fewer than 18 IGHV unmutated. When averaged across all of the samples, the counts came to around 260,000 productive templates and 86,000 or so productive rearrangements.

Clones were sequenced by immunoSEQ multiplex PCR, and TCRdb holds only the in-frame ones, with some missing. The sample records approximately 140,000 clones, around 90% being singletons. Genomic DNA (about 2 micrograms) was obtained from cryopreserved PBMCs for construction of TCR beta libraries. The TCR comes from a human donor with chronic lymphocytic leukemia. Sample: PBMCs, taken after 12 months of ibrutinib treatment.

The CDR3 region is CASNVGVYGETQYF. The CDR3 DNA sequence: TGTGCCAGCAATGTAGGGGTGTACGGAGAGACCCAGTACTTC. The gene calls are TRBV7-8 and TRBJ2-5; tentative D call: TRBD1 (5 bases). This CDR3 region has 14 residues. Germline V gene lookup returns CDR1 SGHVS and CDR2 FQNEAQ. V lost 7 bases to trimming and J lost 4 bases, with 16 bases between them. The variable domain in full, completed from reference TRBV7-8 and TRBJ2-5, reads GAGVSQSPRYKVAKRGQDVALRCDPISGHVSLFWYQQALGQGPEFLTYFQNEAQLDKSGLPSDRFFAERPEGSVSTLKIQRTQQEDSAVYLCASNVGVYGETQYFGPGTRLLVL.